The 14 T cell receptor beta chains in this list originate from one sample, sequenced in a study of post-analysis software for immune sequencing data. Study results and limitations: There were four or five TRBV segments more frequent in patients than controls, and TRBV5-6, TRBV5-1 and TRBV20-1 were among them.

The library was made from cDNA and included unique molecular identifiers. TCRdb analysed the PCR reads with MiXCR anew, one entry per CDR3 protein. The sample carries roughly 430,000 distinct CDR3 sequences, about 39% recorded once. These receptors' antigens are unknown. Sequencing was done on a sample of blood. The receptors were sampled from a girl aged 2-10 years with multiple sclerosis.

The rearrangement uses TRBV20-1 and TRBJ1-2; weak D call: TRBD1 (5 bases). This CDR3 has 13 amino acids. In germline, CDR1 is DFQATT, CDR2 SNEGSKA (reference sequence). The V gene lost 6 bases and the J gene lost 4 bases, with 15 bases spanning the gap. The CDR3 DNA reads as TGCAGTGCCAGTCCCGGGGGGTCCTATGGCTACACCTTC. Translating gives CSASPGGSYGYTF.

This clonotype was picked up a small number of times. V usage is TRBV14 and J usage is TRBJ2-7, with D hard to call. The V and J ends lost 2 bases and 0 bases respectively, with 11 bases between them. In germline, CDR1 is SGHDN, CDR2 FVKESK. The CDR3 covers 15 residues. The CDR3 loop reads CASSQSLSYSYEQYF. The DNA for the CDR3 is TGTGCCAGCAGCCAAAGCTTGAGTTACTCCTACGAGCAGTACTTC.

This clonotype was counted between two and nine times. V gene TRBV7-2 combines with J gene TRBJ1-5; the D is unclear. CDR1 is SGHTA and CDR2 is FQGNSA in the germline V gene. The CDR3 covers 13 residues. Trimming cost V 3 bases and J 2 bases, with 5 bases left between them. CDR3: CASSFAGNQPQHF. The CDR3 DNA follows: TGTGCCAGCAGCTTTGCGGGCAATCAGCCCCAGCATTTT. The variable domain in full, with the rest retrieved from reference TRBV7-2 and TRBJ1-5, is GAGVSQSPSNKVTEKGKDVELRCDPISGHTALYWYRQSLGQGLEFLIYFQGNSAPDKSGLPSDRFSAERTGGSVSTLTIQRTQQEDSAVYLCASSFAGNQPQHFGDGTRLSIL.

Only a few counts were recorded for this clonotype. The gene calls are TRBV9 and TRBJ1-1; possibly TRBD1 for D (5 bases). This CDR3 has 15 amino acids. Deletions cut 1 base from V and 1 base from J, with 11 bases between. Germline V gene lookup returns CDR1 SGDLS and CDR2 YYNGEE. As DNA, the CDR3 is TGTGCCAGCAGCGTAATAAGCGGGACGAACACTGAAGCTTTCTTT. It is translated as CASSVISGTNTEAFF.

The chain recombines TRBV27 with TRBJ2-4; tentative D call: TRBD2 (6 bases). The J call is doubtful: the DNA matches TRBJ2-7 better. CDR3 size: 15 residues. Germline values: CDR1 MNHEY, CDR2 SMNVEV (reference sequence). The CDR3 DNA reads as TGTGCCAGCAGCCTCCATCGGGCGGGGACCTACGAGCAGTACTTC. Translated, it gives CASSLHRAGTYEQYF.

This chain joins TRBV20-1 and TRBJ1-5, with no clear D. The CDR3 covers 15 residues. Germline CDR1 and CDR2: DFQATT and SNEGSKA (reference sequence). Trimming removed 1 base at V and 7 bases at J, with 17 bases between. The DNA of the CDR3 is TGCAGTGCTAGAGTGGGAATAGGAGAACGGCAGCCCCAGCATTTT. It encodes CSARVGIGERQPQHF.

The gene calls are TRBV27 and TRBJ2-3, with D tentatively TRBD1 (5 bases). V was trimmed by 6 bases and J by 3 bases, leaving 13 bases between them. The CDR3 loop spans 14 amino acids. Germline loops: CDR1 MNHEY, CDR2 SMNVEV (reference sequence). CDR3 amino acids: CASSQGGPTDTQYF. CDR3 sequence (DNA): TGTGCCAGCAGCCAGGGCGGCCCGACAGATACGCAGTATTTT.

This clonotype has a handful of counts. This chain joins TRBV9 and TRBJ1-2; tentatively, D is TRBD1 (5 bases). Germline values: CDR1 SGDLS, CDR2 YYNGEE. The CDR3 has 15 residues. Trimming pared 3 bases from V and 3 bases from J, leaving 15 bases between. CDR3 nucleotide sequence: TGTGCCAGCAGCGCCAACCGGGACGGATACTATGGCTACACCTTC. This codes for CASSANRDGYYGYTF. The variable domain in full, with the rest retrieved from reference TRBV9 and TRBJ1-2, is DSGVTQTPKHLITATGQRVTLRCSPRSGDLSVYWYQQSLDQGLQFLIQYYNGEERAKGNILERFSAQQFPDLHSELNLSSLELGDSALYFCASSANRDGYYGYTFGSGTRLTVV.

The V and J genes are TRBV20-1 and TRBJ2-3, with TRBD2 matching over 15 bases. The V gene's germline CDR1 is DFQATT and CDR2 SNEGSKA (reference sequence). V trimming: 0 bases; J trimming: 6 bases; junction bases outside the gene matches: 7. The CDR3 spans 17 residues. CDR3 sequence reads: CSARDPRTSGGADTQYF. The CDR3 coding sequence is TGCAGTGCTAGAGACCCCCGGACTAGCGGGGGGGCGGATACGCAGTATTTT.

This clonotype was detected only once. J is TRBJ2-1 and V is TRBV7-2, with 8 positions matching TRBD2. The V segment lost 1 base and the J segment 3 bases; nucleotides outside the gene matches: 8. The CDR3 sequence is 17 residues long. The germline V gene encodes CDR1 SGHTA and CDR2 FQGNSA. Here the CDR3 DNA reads TGTGCCAGCAGCTTAGTTCTCGGCGGGGGGCTCTACAATGAGCAGTTCTTC. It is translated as CASSLVLGGGLYNEQFF.

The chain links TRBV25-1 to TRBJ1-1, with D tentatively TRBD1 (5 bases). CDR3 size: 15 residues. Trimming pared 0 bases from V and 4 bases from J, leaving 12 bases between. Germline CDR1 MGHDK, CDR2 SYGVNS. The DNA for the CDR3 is TGTGCCAGCAGTGAATACCGGGCTGGGGGCACTGAAGCTTTCTTT. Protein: CASSEYRAGGTEAFF.

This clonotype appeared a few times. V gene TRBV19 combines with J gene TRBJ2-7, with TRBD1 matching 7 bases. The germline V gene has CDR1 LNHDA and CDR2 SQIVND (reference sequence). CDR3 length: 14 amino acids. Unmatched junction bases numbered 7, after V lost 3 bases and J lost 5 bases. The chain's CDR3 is CASSMPGGFHEQYF. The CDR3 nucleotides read TGTGCCAGTAGTATGCCAGGGGGTTTTCACGAGCAGTACTTC.

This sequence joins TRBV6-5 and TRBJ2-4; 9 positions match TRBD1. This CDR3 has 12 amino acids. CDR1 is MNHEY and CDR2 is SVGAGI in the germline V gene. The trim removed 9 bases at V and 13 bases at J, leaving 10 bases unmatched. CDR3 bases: TGTGCCAGGGGGGACAGGGATTTAAGGCAGTACTTC. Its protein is CARGDRDLRQYF.

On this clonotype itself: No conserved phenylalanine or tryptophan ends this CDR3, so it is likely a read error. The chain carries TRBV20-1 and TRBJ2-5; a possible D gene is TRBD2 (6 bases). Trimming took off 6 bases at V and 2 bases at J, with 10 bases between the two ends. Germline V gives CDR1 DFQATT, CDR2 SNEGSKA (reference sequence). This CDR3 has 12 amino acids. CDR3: CSAVGGQETQYY. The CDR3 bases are TGCAGTGCAGTGGGGGGACAAGAGACCCAGTACTAC.